Sequencing of this TCR beta chain was carried out in a study of molecular identifiers for immune sequencing clone quantification. One entry per CDR3 protein results from TCRdb running MiXCR on the PCR reads. The table shows more than 450,000 distinct CDR3 sequences, with about 21% occurring only once. Study-level results: Clones above 20 RNA copies held over 97% of effector molecules, under 1% in naive cells. Because of identical TCR molecules sharing a barcode, sizes of highly expanded clones could be underestimated.

There are many counts of this clonotype. The antigen remains undetermined. Trimming took off 2 bases at V and 1 base at J, with 10 bases between the two ends. Germline V lookup: CDR1 MNHEY, CDR2 SVGEGT. The CDR3 runs 15 residues. In the sort, naive CD8 T cells were defined as CD8+CD4-CCR7+CD45RA+. Sequences were obtained from naive CD8+ T cells from blood, with Jurkat cell RNA spiked in. Subset reported: FACS-sorted CD8+CD4-CCR7+CD45RA+ naive T cells. The clonotype was recovered from a human donor in good health. Some libraries in this study had Jurkat cell RNA spiked in. V is TRBV6-2 or TRBV6-3 and J is TRBJ2-3; D is uncertain. CDR3 DNA: TGTGCCAGCAGTTACACCGCGTTGGGCACAGATACGCAGTATTTT. It encodes CASSYTALGTDTQYF.